One T cell receptor (beta chain) is described in this entry. The antigen is unknown. Profiled with immunoSEQ multiplex PCR; TCRdb holds only in-frame clones, not every one. The sample holds more than 100,000 clones, about 91% seen once. Pooling was applied to second doses at about 4 or about 12 weeks. This sample is drawn from a study of T cell responses to AZD1222 COVID-19 vaccine. Germline V gives CDR1 SEHNR, CDR2 FQNEAQ (reference sequence). The germline V and J ends were trimmed by 1 base and 7 bases, with 10 bases remaining between them. The CDR3 totals 13 residues. Overall study findings and caveats: Recipients of two AZD1222 doses showed rising Spike-specific TCR breadth and depth. Close to half of spike-specific TCRs reportedly recognize unmutated variant regions.

This sequence was found in an adult who received the AZD1222 COVID-19 vaccine. The material was peripheral blood, obtained 28 days after the second AZD1222 dose. The genes are TRBV7-9 and TRBJ1-2; no reliable D call. The CDR3 region has the DNA TGTGCCAGCAGCTTAGTAGTTGGCAGTGGCTACACCTTC. Translated, it gives CASSLVVGSGYTF. The full variable domain, in which reference TRBV7-9 and TRBJ1-2 provide the parts outside the CDR3, is DTGVSQNPRHKITKRGQNVTFRCDPISEHNRLYWYRQTLGQGPEFLTYFQNEAQLEKSRLLSDRFSAERPKGSFSTLEIQRTEQGDSAMYLCASSLVVGSGYTFGSGTRLTVV.